The present T cell receptor (beta chain) was sequenced within a study of cytomegalovirus exposure and HLA in healthy donors. Across the study: In a later analysis, the 100 to 150 validation repertoires were reported to have used the same platform as the 600 to 800 first-cohort repertoires. Study-wide points: Reported performance of the classifier showed diagnosis of cytomegalovirus status with high specificity and sensitivity. Rare sequences made up most TCRs, while some public TCRs were found in many donors. Researchers catalogued 160 or so TCR beta chains as cytomegalovirus-associated.

Trimming took 2 bases from V and 4 from J, leaving 12 bases between them. CDR1 is LNHNV and CDR2 is YYDKDF in the germline V gene (reference sequence). The CDR3 totals 15 residues. Worth noting for this clone: Its antigen is not known.

The method was immunoSEQ multiplex PCR; TCRdb's version includes in-frame clones alone and lacks a portion of them. The top ten hold around 1% of the sample, which has 300,000 to 350,000 clones, over 75% seen once. This TCR was recovered from a young man in good health and CMV-seronegative. The rearrangement links TRBV15 to TRBJ1-5; D not certain. The sequencing input was PBMCs. The CDR3 nucleotides are TGTGCCACCAGCAGAATGCGGGGAGGGAATCAGCCCCAGCATTTT. It codes for CATSRMRGGNQPQHF.